The T cell receptor beta chain under discussion was sequenced for a study of cytomegalovirus exposure and HLA in healthy donors. Background on the study: Caucasian-associated ancestry cluster membership applied to 75% to 85% of some 400 genotyped donors.

Findings and caveats of the study: Altogether, 150 to 200 TCR beta chains were recorded as cytomegalovirus-associated. For TCR beta chains, V- and J-gene trimming was later linked to a missense DCLRE1C variant.

After removal of 5 bases from V and 2 bases from J, the junction contained 9 bases not matched to a gene. CDR1 is SEHNR, CDR2 FQNEAQ, per germline (reference sequence). The CDR3 has 16 amino acids. 13 Jbeta primers and 60 Vbeta primers were used for the PCR. The protocol was immunoSEQ multiplex PCR, while the TCRdb copy is restricted to in-frame clones and leaves out a portion. The table shows 110,000 or so clones, with roughly 70% occurring only once. Each of the donors was a healthy bone marrow donor. On this clone: What it binds is not known.

This chain uses TRBV7-9 with TRBJ2-3, with 8 bases that match TRBD1. Sequencing used PBMCs. The clonotype comes from a woman aged 40 to 50 in good health and CMV-seropositive. CDR3 residues: CASSLQGANPTDTQYF. CDR3 sequence (DNA): TGTGCCAGCAGCCTCCAGGGGGCGAATCCCACAGATACGCAGTATTTT.